This T cell receptor beta chain originates from a study of blood T cell repertoires in COVID-19. Clones were sequenced by immunoSEQ multiplex PCR, and TCRdb holds only the in-frame ones, with some missing. The table shows fewer than 500,000 clones, with roughly 85% occurring only once. Residents of approximately 25 US areas, aged about 18 to 89 years, made up the participants. Cohort placement rested on clinical history that participants reported themselves. The sample comprised PBMCs or T cells enriched from blood (not recorded which). This sequence was found in a woman in her late teens or twenties with acute COVID-19.

The CDR3 DNA sequence: TGTGCCAGCAGCCGGGGCCAAAACACTGAAGCTTTCTTT. Protein sequence: CASSRGQNTEAFF. The chain joins TRBV3-1 (or the pseudogene TRBV3-2) to TRBJ1-1; perhaps TRBD1 as D (5 bases). Germline CDR1 LGHDT, CDR2 YNNKEL (reference sequence). CDR3 length equals 13 residues. Trimming shortened V by 4 bases and J by 2 bases, and 8 bases separated the two germline ends.